The present T cell receptor (beta chain) was sequenced within a study of blood T cells in healthy people across ages. Study observations and caveats: A conclusive naive versus antigen-experienced comparison was prevented by the unsorted PBMCs. As age increased, TCR beta diversity per million T cells fell in a roughly linear fashion.

Notes on this clonotype: The antigen is not known.

Trimming shortened V by 3 bases and J by 2 bases, and 12 bases separated the two germline ends. This CDR3 is 15 amino acids long. Then a second PCR, running roughly 6 to 12 cycles, was carried out with a sample-barcoded 5' primer and a J-beta primer mix. TCRdb independently ran MiXCR on the 5' RACE reads; one entry per CDR3 protein. The table has fewer than 1,000,000 distinct CDR3 sequences, around two fifths seen once; the top ten hold around 21%. The clonotype comes from a man aged 55 to 70 in good health. The chain combines TRBV12-3 or TRBV12-4 with TRBJ2-3, with D perhaps being TRBD1 or TRBD2 (6 bases each). Sequencing was done on a sample of blood. The CDR3 nucleotides are TGTGCCAGCAGTTTCTGGCGGGGACACACAGATACGCAGTATTTT. This sequence encodes CASSFWRGHTDTQYF.